In its sample, the clone carrying this TCR beta chain was seen once. Original analysis: Cell counts per sample came from amplifying reference gene primers. Sequencing used immunoSEQ multiplex PCR; TCRdb keeps in-frame clones, though not all of them. V and J calls and clone size come straight from that table; D and trimming were deduced from the DNA. The table lists roughly 220,000 clones, over 60% of them singletons. This sample is part of a study of blood T cell repertoires in COVID-19. Across the whole study: Samples came from the United States, Italy and Spain, spanning acute and convalescent COVID-19. T cells, B-cell-depleted T cells, or PBMCs provided the cDNA or gDNA that served as material.

CDR3 size: 14 residues. Trimming at V came to 5 bases and at J to 2 bases, leaving 5 bases not matched to a gene. Germline V gene data show CDR1 as SGHTA and CDR2 as FQGNSA. Sequenced: peripheral blood. This receptor was taken from a woman between 65 and 79 years old with acute or convalescent COVID-19. The chain has TRBV7-2 and TRBJ1-1; the match to TRBD1 covers 7 bases. The CDR3: CASSAQGGNTEAFF. The CDR3 DNA sequence: TGTGCCAGCAGCGCCCAGGGGGGAAACACTGAAGCTTTCTTT.